The 26 T cell receptor beta chains presented below share a single source sample, sequenced in a study of T cells in women clearing cervical HPV infection. Produced via immunoSEQ multiplex PCR; TCRdb's table is partial and in-frame only. The sample table sets out tens of thousands of clones. Sequencing was carried out using blood buffy coat. The origin of the receptors is a woman aged 18 to 75 with a cervical HPV16 infection that either progressed to CIN3+ or cleared (not recorded which).

Details on this clone: Read data end 3 residues before the CDR3 end; the end is taken from the germline J gene. The V call is TRBV7-8, the J call TRBJ1-1; TRBD1 matches 9 bases. The CDR3 runs to 17 residues. Germline CDR1 and CDR2: SGHVS and FQNEAQ. Trimming cost V 5 bases and J 4 bases; bases outside gene matches: 14. CDR3 DNA, as far as it was read: TGTGCCAGCAGCCTCGTCCCACAGGGGGCCCCCCCCACTGAA. Its protein is CASSLVPQGAPPTE. The CDR3, in full, reads CASSLVPQGAPPTEAFF.

Concerning this clone: The sequence runs out 3 residues before the end of the CDR3; the remainder is reconstructed from the germline J gene. The chain recombines TRBV19 with TRBJ2-7, with D possibly being TRBD1 or TRBD2 (5 bases each). Germline V gene sequence: CDR1 LNHDA, CDR2 SQIVND (reference sequence). CDR3 size: 15 residues. V lost 5 bases, J lost 4 bases, and 18 bases lay in between. CDR3 bases read: TGTGCCAGTAGTTTTGGGGCCAACCCGGGATACGAG. This sequence encodes CASSFGANPGYE. The CDR3 as a whole reads CASSFGANPGYEQYF.

Remarks on this clone: With the read ending 3 residues before the CDR3 end, the germline J gene is used to fill in that end. V gene TRBV7-2 combines with J gene TRBJ1-5; D gene uncertain. V was cut by 3 bases and J by 6 bases, with 9 bases left in between. This CDR3 comprises 13 residues. Germline assignment: CDR1 SGHTA and CDR2 FQGNSA. The covered CDR3 bases are TGTGCCAGCAGCTTTCGGGGAAGTCAGCCC. Residues: CASSFRGSQP. In full, the CDR3 is CASSFRGSQPQHF.

Notes on this clone: The read ends 3 residues shy of where the CDR3 ends; the end is completed using the germline J gene. The rearrangement joins TRBV19 to TRBJ2-1; a possible D gene is TRBD2 (7 bases). The V and J ends lost 4 bases and 9 bases respectively, with 13 bases between them. The CDR3 contains 13 residues. Germline V CDR1 and CDR2: LNHDA, SQIVND (reference sequence). The CDR3 sequence: CASSNAGAVEQFF. The part of the CDR3 DNA that was read is TGTGCCAGTAGTAATGCGGGGGCAGTTGAG.

Details on this clone: The read terminates 3 residues before the CDR3 end, so the remaining end is supplied by the germline J gene. The J gene is TRBJ2-1, the V gene TRBV3-1 (or the pseudogene TRBV3-2); D call uncertain. The CDR3 has 17 residues. With 1 base removed from V and 3 bases from J, the gap between germline ends came to 16 bases. The germline V gene encodes CDR1 LGHDT and CDR2 YNNKEL (reference sequence). CDR3 loop: CASSQALFAEGYNEQFF. The sequenced CDR3 bases are TGTGCCAGCAGCCAAGCACTATTTGCGGAAGGCTACAATGAG.

About this clone itself: The read falls 3 residues short of the CDR3 end, and the missing part is taken from the germline J gene. The chain employs TRBV27 and TRBJ2-3; D is unresolved. Germline assignment: CDR1 MNHEY and CDR2 SMNVEV (reference sequence). Trimming removed 5 bases from V and 4 bases from J, with 7 bases in between. The CDR3 loop spans 12 amino acids. CDR3 amino acids: CASSPQSDTQYF. The CDR3 bases that were read are TGTGCCAGCAGTCCCCAATCAGATACG.

As to this clone: The read gets to within 3 residues of the CDR3 end, and the germline J gene fills in the rest. The gene calls are TRBV2 and TRBJ1-6; D remains ambiguous. This CDR3 is built from 15 residues. Per the germline V gene, CDR1 is SNHLY and CDR2 is FYNNEI. Trimming took 6 bases from V and 0 from J, leaving 9 bases between them. CDR3 region: CASSGGDSYNSPLHF. The DNA read from the CDR3 is TGTGCCAGCAGCGGCGGGGACTCCTATAATTCACCC.

On this clone: The read comes to an end 3 residues before the CDR3 does, leaving the germline J gene to fill in the end. This chain joins TRBV18 and TRBJ2-1; 11 nucleotides match TRBD2. Trimming removed 1 base from V and 6 bases from J; junction bases left unmatched: 2. Germline assignment: CDR1 KGHSH and CDR2 LQKENI. The CDR3 consists of 15 residues. CDR3 DNA (partial): TGTGCCAGCTCACCACTGACTAGCGGGGTCAATGAG. It is translated as CASSPLTSGVNE. The entire CDR3 reads CASSPLTSGVNEQFF.

A word on this clone: The CDR3 is cut off 3 residues early in the read; its end comes from the germline J gene. V and J are TRBV11-2 and TRBJ1-1; the D is unclear. The ends were cut back, 4 bases at V and 1 base at J, with 7 bases in the middle. The CDR3 contains 13 residues. The germline V gene has CDR1 SGHAT and CDR2 FQNNGV. The CDR3 loop is CASSYTRNTEAFF. The part of the CDR3 DNA that was read is TGTGCCAGCAGCTATACACGGAACACTGAA.

A remark on this clone: Read data end 3 residues before the CDR3 end; the end is taken from the germline J gene. The chain has TRBV5-1 and TRBJ1-1, with 9 nucleotides matching TRBD1. Germline CDR1 reads SGHRS; CDR2 reads YFSETQ. The CDR3 loop spans 12 amino acids. V was clipped by 6 bases and J by 5 bases; unmatched bases: 2. Partial CDR3 DNA: TGCGCCAGCATCGGGACAGGGACTGAA. It codes for CASIGTGTE. The entire CDR3 protein reads CASIGTGTEAFF.

To note about this clone: The read terminates 3 residues before the CDR3 end, so the remaining end is supplied by the germline J gene. The chain recombines TRBV3-1 (or the pseudogene TRBV3-2) with TRBJ1-4; D unclear. Germline CDR1 LGHDT, CDR2 YNNKEL (reference sequence). The CDR3 runs to 17 residues. Trimming shortened V by 1 base and J by 0 bases, and 12 bases separated the two germline ends. CDR3 amino acids: CASSQGAPPTTNEKLFF. The sequenced part of the CDR3 DNA is TGTGCCAGCAGCCAAGGGGCACCACCTACAACTAATGAAAAA.

Worth noting for this clone: The read halts 3 residues ahead of the CDR3 end, with the missing end drawn from the germline J gene. V usage is TRBV19 and J usage is TRBJ1-4; TRBD1 matches 7 bases. This CDR3 has 14 residues. Per germline, CDR1 LNHDA and CDR2 SQIVND (reference sequence). The junction had 7 bases not matched to a gene; V was cut back by 6 bases and J by 6 bases. The part of the CDR3 DNA that was read is TGTGCCAGTAGGCGGTACGACAGGGATGAAAAA. This encodes CASRRYDRDEK. The entire CDR3 protein is CASRRYDRDEKLFF.

Comment on this clone: The CDR3 end lies 3 residues beyond the end of the read and is filled in from the germline J gene. The chain is built from TRBV7-9 and TRBJ1-2, with TRBD1 identical over 9 bases. V dropped 3 bases and J dropped 6; count of bases not matched to a gene: 8. CDR3 size: 15 residues. The germline CDR1 and CDR2 sequences are SEHNR and FQNEAQ (reference sequence). The CDR3 bases that were read are TGTGCCAGCAGCTTTACCGGACAGGGGACGGATGGC. It encodes CASSFTGQGTDG. The whole CDR3 region reads CASSFTGQGTDGYTF.

Regarding this clone: The read ends 3 residues early relative to the CDR3; the germline J gene fills the gap. This chain links TRBV5-6 with TRBJ1-1; D uncertain. Germline CDR1 is SGHDT and CDR2 is YYEEEE. Trimming took off 0 bases at V and 6 bases at J, with 9 bases between the two ends. The CDR3 totals 13 residues. Incomplete CDR3 DNA: TGTGCCAGCAGCTTGGCTCAGTTTTCTGAA. It is translated as CASSLAQFSE. The whole CDR3 is CASSLAQFSEAFF.

Points on this clone: The sequence runs out 3 residues before the end of the CDR3; the remainder is reconstructed from the germline J gene. The V call is TRBV20-1, the J call TRBJ2-1; 11 nucleotides agree with TRBD2. CDR3 length: 16 amino acids. Germline V lookup: CDR1 DFQATT, CDR2 SNEGSKA (reference sequence). V trimming: 0 bases; J trimming: 9 bases; junction bases outside the gene matches: 10. The part of the CDR3 DNA that was read is TGCAGTGCTAGAGACCAGATAGCGGGGGGGCTAAGTGAG. It encodes CSARDQIAGGLSE. The whole CDR3 region reads CSARDQIAGGLSEQFF.

Comment on this clone: The read ends 3 residues shy of where the CDR3 ends; the end is completed using the germline J gene. V is TRBV19 and J is TRBJ1-1; possibly TRBD1 for D (6 bases). The germline V and J ends were trimmed by 2 bases and 5 bases, with 9 bases remaining between them. From germline, CDR1 is LNHDA and CDR2 SQIVND (reference sequence). The CDR3 is 13 residues long. CDR3 in amino acids: CASSIRRGTEAFF. The DNA read from the CDR3 is TGTGCCAGTAGTATACGCAGGGGAACTGAA.

About this clone: Read data end 3 residues before the CDR3 end; the end is taken from the germline J gene. The chain uses TRBV4-2 and TRBJ2-3, with D possibly TRBD1 on 6 matching bases. The CDR3 runs to 17 residues. The ends were cut back, 0 bases at V and 2 bases at J, with 15 bases in the middle. CDR1 is LGHNA and CDR2 is YNFKEQ in the germline V gene. Incomplete CDR3 DNA: TGTGCCAGCAGCCAAGATGGGTCAGGGGCGGACACAGATACG. Encoded protein: CASSQDGSGADTDT. The complete CDR3 reads CASSQDGSGADTDTQYF.

About this clone itself: The read terminates 3 residues before the CDR3 end, so the remaining end is supplied by the germline J gene. This rearrangement joins TRBV6-2 or TRBV6-3 to TRBJ1-4; a possible D gene is TRBD1 (6 bases). The V and J ends lost 6 bases and 8 bases respectively, with 22 bases between them. CDR1 and CDR2 from the germline V gene are MNHEY and SVGEGT. The CDR3 consists of 16 residues. Here the CDR3 reads CASSQPDRAPDEKLFF. The DNA read from the CDR3 is TGTGCCAGCAGCCAACCGGACAGAGCTCCCGACGAAAAA.

About this clone itself: The missing CDR3 end, 3 residues past where the read stops, is filled in from the germline J gene. The chain joins TRBV19 to TRBJ2-1; 10 bases line up with TRBD2. CDR1 and CDR2 from the germline V gene are LNHDA and SQIVND (reference sequence). This CDR3 spans 16 amino acids. The ends lost 5 bases at V and 3 bases at J; junction bases unmatched: 7. CDR3 DNA (partial): TGTGCCAGTAGTGCCTTCTCTAGCGGGGGCTACAATGAG. Amino acid sequence: CASSAFSSGGYNE. The complete CDR3 protein is CASSAFSSGGYNEQFF.

Turning to this clone: Read coverage stops 3 residues before the CDR3 terminus; the germline J gene supplies the remainder. This chain connects TRBV29-1 to TRBJ2-7; TRBD2 agrees at 8 bases. Germline lookup yields CDR1 SQVTM and CDR2 ANQGSEA. V was pared by 6 bases and J by 1 base, with 8 bases of the junction left unmatched. CDR3 length: 14 amino acids. CDR3: CSVRDRGGSYEQYF. The covered CDR3 bases are TGCAGCGTCCGGGACCGCGGGGGGTCCTACGAG.

About this clone itself: The observed sequence ends 3 residues before the CDR3 terminus, with the missing tail filled in from the germline J gene. J is TRBJ2-2 and V is TRBV19, with D possibly matching TRBD2 (5 bases). The length of the CDR3 is 14 residues. Germline V gives CDR1 LNHDA, CDR2 SQIVND (reference sequence). The sequenced CDR3 bases are TGTGCCAGTAGTCCCCCGGGGATCAATGAAAAG. Translating it yields CASSPPGINEK. The full CDR3 sequence reads CASSPPGINEKLFF.

About this clone: The CDR3 extends 3 residues past the end of the read, so its final part is completed from the germline J gene. V usage is TRBV2 and J usage is TRBJ2-1; 12 bases are shared with TRBD2. CDR1 is SNHLY and CDR2 is FYNNEI in the germline V gene. V shed 5 bases and J 8 bases; nucleotides not matched to a gene: 7. This CDR3 region has 15 residues. The CDR3 bases that were read are TGTGCCAGCAGTTGGGGGACTAGCGGGCGTGATGAG. Amino acids: CASSWGTSGRDE. The full CDR3 is CASSWGTSGRDEQFF.

Turning to this clone: The observed sequence ends 3 residues before the CDR3 terminus, with the missing tail filled in from the germline J gene. The V and J genes are TRBV6-1 and TRBJ2-2; a possible D gene is TRBD1 (6 bases). The CDR3 sequence is 15 residues long. In germline, CDR1 is MNHNS, CDR2 SASEGT. The sequenced CDR3 bases are TGTGCCAGCAGTGAACACACCGGGACACCTTCGCCG. Protein sequence: CASSEHTGTPSP. The entire CDR3 protein is CASSEHTGTPSPLFF.

As to this clone: The CDR3 goes on 3 residues after the read ends, and that part is filled in from the germline J gene. The chain employs TRBV7-9 and TRBJ2-2, with 7 bases lining up with TRBD1. The CDR3 covers 15 residues. CDR1 and CDR2 from the germline V gene are SEHNR and FQNEAQ (reference sequence). The sequenced CDR3 bases are TGTGCCAGCAGCTTAGGACAGGGCTCTAATGAAAAG. Its protein is CASSLGQGSNEK. In full, the CDR3 is CASSLGQGSNEKLFF.

Points on this clone: The read halts 3 residues ahead of the CDR3 end, with the missing end drawn from the germline J gene. This rearrangement joins TRBV6-4 to TRBJ2-7, with TRBD1 identical over 8 bases. CDR1 MRHNA and CDR2 SNTAGT come from the germline V gene. The CDR3 covers 13 residues. V lost 4 bases to trimming and J lost 6 bases; unmatched junction nucleotides: 5. The chain's CDR3 is CASSGWTGSEQYF. CDR3 bases read: TGTGCCAGCAGTGGGTGGACAGGGAGCGAG.

A note on this clone: The observed sequence ends 3 residues before the CDR3 terminus, with the missing tail filled in from the germline J gene. The rearrangement links TRBV18 to TRBJ2-2, with 7 bases lining up with TRBD1. The CDR3 spans 18 residues. Germline CDR1 and CDR2: KGHSH and LQKENI. The DNA read from the CDR3 is TGTGCCAGCTCAGGGCGTCTGACAGGGCCAGCAACTAATGAAAAG. Protein sequence: CASSGRLTGPATNEK. The complete CDR3 reads CASSGRLTGPATNEKLFF.